The 3 T cell receptor beta chains below were found in one sample sequenced in a study of CD8 T cells in ankylosing spondylitis. Notes on the study in general: One TCR beta motif, made up of roughly 8 highly homologous variants, appeared characteristic of ankylosing spondylitis blood.

No antigen is known for these receptors. TCRdb itself ran the 5' RACE reads through MiXCR, one entry per CDR3 protein. The sample lists under 550,000 distinct CDR3 sequences, more than 25% occurring once. Sequencing was done on a sample of blood, either unsorted or a sorted T cell fraction (not recorded which). The receptors derive from a male donor with ankylosing spondylitis.

This rearrangement joins TRBV7-2 to TRBJ2-1; TRBD2 agrees at 7 bases. This CDR3 is 15 amino acids long. The junction had 9 bases not matched to a gene; V was cut back by 0 bases and J by 10 bases. Per germline, CDR1 SGHTA and CDR2 FQGNSA. Written as DNA, the CDR3 is TGTGCCAGCAGCTTAGCGGGAGGGCCTTCAGGGGAGCAGTTCTTC. Translated, it gives CASSLAGGPSGEQFF.

The chain employs TRBV12-3 or TRBV12-4 and TRBJ2-3, with 7 bases matching TRBD1. V shed 10 bases and J 5 bases; nucleotides not matched to a gene: 9. This CDR3 region has 13 residues. CDR3: CATPGQTIDTQYF. CDR3 bases: TGTGCCACCCCGGGACAGACAATAGATACGCAGTATTTT.

Only a few counts were recorded for this clonotype. The chain couples TRBV12-3 or TRBV12-4 to TRBJ1-1; 7 nucleotides agree with TRBD1. Unmatched junction bases numbered 4, after V lost 6 bases and J lost 3 bases. The length of the CDR3 is 13 residues. CDR3 bases: TGTGCCAGCAGCAGGGACAGATACACTGAAGCTTTCTTT. This encodes CASSRDRYTEAFF.